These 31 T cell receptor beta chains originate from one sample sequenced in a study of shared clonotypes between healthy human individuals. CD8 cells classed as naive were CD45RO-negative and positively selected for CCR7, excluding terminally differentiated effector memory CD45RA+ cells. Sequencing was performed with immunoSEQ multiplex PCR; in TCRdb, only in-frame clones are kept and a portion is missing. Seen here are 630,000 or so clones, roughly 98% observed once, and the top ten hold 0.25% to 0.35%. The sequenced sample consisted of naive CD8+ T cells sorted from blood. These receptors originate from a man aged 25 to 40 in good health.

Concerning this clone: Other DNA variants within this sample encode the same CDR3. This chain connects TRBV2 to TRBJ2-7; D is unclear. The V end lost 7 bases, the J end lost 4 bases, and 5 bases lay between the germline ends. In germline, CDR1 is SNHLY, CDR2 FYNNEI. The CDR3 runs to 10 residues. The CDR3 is CASTRYEQYF. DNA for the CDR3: TGTGCCAGCACTCGTTACGAGCAGTACTTC.

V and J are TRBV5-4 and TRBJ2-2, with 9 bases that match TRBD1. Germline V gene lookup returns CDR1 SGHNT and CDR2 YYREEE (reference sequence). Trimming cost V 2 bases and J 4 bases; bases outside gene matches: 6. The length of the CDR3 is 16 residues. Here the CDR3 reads CASSLVGQGSTGELFF. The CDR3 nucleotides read TGTGCCAGCAGCTTAGTCGGACAGGGGTCCACCGGGGAGCTGTTTTTT.

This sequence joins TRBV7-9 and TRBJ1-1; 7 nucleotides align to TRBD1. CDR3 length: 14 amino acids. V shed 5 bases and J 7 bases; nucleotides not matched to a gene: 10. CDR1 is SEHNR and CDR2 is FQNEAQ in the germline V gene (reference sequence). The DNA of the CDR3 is TGTGCCAGCAGCGAGGCAGGGGGTGAAGGTGAAGCTTTCTTT. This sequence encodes CASSEAGGEGEAFF. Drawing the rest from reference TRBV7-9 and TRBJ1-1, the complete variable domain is DTGVSQNPRHKITKRGQNVTFRCDPISEHNRLYWYRQTLGQGPEFLTYFQNEAQLEKSRLLSDRFSAERPKGSFSTLEIQRTEQGDSAMYLCASSEAGGEGEAFFGQGTRLTVV.

In nucleotides, the CDR3 is TGCAGCGCTATCGCCCTTGCGACAGGGACCTATGGCTACACCTTC. This translates into CSAIALATGTYGYTF. The chain is built from TRBV29-1 and TRBJ1-2; 7 nucleotides line up with TRBD1. This CDR3 comprises 15 residues. Germline trimming cut 7 bases from V and 4 bases from J; bases unmatched to any gene: 15. CDR1 is SQVTM and CDR2 is ANQGSEA in the germline V gene.

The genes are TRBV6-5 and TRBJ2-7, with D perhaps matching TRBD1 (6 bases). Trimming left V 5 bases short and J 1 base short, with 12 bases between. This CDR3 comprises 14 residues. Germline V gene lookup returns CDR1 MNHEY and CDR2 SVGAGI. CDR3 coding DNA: TGTGCCAGCAGTGTTACCGGGACATCCTACGAGCAGTACTTC. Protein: CASSVTGTSYEQYF.

The chain's CDR3 is CASSSKRASGTDTQYF. CDR3 in DNA: TGTGCCAGCAGTTCTAAGCGGGCTAGCGGCACAGATACGCAGTATTTT. The V and J genes are TRBV27 and TRBJ2-3; possible D gene TRBD2, 6 bases. V gave up 4 bases and J gave up 1 base, with 15 bases separating them. This CDR3 comprises 16 residues. Germline values: CDR1 MNHEY, CDR2 SMNVEV (reference sequence).

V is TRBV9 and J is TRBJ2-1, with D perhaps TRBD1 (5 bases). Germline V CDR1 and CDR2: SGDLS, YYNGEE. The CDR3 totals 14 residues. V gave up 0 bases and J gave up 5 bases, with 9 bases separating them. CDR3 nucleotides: TGTGCCAGCAGCGTAGTAATAGGGGACAATGAGCAGTTCTTC. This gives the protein CASSVVIGDNEQFF.

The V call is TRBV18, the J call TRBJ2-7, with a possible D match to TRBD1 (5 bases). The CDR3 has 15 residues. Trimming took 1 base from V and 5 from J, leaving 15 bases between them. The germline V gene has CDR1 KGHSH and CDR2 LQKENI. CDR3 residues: CASSPRGQGWNEQYF. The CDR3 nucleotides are TGTGCCAGCTCACCACGGGGTCAGGGCTGGAACGAGCAGTACTTC. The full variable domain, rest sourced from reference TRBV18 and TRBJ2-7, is NAGVMQNPRHLVRRRGQEARLRCSPMKGHSHVYWYRQLPEEGLKFMVYLQKENIIDESGMPKERFSAEFPKEGPSILRIQQVVRGDSAAYFCASSPRGQGWNEQYFGPGTRLTVT.

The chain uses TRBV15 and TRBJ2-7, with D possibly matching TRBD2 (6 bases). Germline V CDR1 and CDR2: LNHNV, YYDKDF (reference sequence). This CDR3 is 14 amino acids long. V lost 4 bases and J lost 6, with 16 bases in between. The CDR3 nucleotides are TGTGCCACCAGCATCCACCGGGACTGGATCGAGCAGTACTTC. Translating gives CATSIHRDWIEQYF.

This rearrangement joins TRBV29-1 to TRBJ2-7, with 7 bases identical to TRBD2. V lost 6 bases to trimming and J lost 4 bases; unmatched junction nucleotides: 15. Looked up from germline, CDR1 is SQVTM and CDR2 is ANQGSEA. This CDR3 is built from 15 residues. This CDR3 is CSVIFTASGPYEQYF. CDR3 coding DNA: TGCAGCGTGATCTTTACGGCTAGCGGACCTTACGAGCAGTACTTC.

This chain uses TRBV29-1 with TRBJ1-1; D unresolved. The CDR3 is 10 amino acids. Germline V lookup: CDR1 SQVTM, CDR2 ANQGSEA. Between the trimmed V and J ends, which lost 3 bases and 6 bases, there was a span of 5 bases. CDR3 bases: TGCAGCGTTGATCCCTCTGAAGCTTTCTTT. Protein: CSVDPSEAFF.

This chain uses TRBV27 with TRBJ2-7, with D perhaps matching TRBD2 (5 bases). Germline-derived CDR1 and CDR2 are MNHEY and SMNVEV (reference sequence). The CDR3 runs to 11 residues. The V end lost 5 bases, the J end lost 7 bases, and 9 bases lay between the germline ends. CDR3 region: CASSGPGEQYF. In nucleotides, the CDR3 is TGTGCCAGCAGTGGCCCGGGGGAGCAGTACTTC.

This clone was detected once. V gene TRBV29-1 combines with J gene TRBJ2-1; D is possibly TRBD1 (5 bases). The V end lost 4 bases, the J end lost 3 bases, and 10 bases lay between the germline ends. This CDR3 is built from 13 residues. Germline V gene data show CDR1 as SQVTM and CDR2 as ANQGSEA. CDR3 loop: CSVGRANYNEQFF. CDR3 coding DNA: TGCAGCGTTGGCAGGGCGAACTACAATGAGCAGTTCTTC.

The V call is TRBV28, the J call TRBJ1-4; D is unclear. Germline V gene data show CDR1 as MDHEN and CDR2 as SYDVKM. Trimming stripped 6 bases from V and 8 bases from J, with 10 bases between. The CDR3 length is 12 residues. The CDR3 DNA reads TGTGCCAGCAGGGCAGAGAGCGAAAAACTGTTTTTT. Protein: CASRAESEKLFF.

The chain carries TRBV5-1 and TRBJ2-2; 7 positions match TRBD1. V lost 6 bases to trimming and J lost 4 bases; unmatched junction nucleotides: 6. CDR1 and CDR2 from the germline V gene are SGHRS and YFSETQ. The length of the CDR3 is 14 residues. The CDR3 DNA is TGCGCCAGCACCCCCGGGACAGCCACCGGGGAGCTGTTTTTT. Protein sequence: CASTPGTATGELFF.

CDR3: CSVEAEGTLYEQYF. CDR3 nucleotides: TGCAGCGTTGAAGCCGAGGGGACGCTCTACGAGCAGTACTTC. The chain uses TRBV29-1 and TRBJ2-7; D may correspond to TRBD1 or TRBD2 (5 bases each). This CDR3 is built from 14 residues. Germline lookup yields CDR1 SQVTM and CDR2 ANQGSEA. V shed 1 base and J shed 3 bases, with 13 bases lying between them.

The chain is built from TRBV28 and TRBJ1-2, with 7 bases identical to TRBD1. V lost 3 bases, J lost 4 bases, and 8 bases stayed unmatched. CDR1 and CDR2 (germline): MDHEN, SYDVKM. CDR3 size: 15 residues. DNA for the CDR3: TGTGCCAGCAGTTTTGTGGAATACAGGGGCTATGGCTACACCTTC. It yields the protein CASSFVEYRGYGYTF.

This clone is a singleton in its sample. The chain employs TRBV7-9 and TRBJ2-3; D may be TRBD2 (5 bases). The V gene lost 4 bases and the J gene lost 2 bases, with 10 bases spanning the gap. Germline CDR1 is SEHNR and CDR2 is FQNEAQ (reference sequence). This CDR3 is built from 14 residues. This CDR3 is CASSSTSTTDTQYF. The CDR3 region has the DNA TGTGCCAGCAGCTCCACTAGTACCACAGATACGCAGTATTTT.

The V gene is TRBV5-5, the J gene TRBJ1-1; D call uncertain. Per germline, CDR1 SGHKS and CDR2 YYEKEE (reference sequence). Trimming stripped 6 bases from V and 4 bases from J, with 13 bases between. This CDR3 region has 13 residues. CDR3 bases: TGTGCCAGCACCCCCGTAGCGGCCACTGAAGCTTTCTTT. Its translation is CASTPVAATEAFF.

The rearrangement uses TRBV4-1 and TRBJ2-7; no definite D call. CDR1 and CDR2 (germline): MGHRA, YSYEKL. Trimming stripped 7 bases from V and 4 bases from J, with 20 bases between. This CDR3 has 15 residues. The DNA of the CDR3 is TGCGCCAGCAAGGCCGGTCTGGAACTCGCTTACGAGCAGTACTTC. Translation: CASKAGLELAYEQYF.

The DNA for the CDR3 is TGTGCCAGCAGTTACTTCACCGGGGAGCTGTTTTTT. Translating it yields CASSYFTGELFF. The chain links TRBV7-9 to TRBJ2-2; D unclear. V lost 6 bases to trimming and J lost 4 bases, with 6 bases between them. There are 12 residues in the CDR3. CDR1 and CDR2 (germline): SEHNR, FQNEAQ (reference sequence).

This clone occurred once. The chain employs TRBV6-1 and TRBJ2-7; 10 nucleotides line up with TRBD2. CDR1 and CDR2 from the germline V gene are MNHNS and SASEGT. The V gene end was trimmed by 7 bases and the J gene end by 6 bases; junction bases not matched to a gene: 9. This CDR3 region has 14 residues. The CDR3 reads CASKASGSYSEQYF. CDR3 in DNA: TGTGCCAGCAAAGCTAGCGGGAGTTATAGCGAGCAGTACTTC.

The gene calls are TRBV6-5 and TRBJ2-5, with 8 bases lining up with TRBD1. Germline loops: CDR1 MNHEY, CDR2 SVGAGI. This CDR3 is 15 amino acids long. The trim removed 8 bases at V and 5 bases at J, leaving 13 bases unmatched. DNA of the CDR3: TGTGCCAGCGGGGCCGGGACAGGCGGTTTCGAGACCCAGTACTTC. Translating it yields CASGAGTGGFETQYF.

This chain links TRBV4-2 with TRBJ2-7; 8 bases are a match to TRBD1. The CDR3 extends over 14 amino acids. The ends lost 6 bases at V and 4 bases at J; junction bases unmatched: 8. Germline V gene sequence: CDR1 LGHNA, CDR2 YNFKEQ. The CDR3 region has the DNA TGTGCCAGCAGTCTGACAGGGGAGCGATACGAGCAGTACTTC. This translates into CASSLTGERYEQYF.

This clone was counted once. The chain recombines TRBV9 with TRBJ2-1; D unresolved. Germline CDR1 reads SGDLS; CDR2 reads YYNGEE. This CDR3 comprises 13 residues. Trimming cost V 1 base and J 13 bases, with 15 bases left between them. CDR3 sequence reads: CASSVTTQEGQFF. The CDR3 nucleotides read TGTGCCAGCAGCGTAACAACCCAAGAAGGACAGTTCTTC.

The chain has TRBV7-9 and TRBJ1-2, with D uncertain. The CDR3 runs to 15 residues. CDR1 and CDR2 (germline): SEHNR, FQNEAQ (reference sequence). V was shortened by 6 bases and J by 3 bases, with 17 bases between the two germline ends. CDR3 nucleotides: TGTGCCAGCAGTCTAACACCCTGGCGGGACTATGGCTACACCTTC. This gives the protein CASSLTPWRDYGYTF.

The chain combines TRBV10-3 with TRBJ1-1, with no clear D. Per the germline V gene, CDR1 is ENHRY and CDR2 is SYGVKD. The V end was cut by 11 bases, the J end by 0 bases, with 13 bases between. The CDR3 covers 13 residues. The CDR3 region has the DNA TGTGCCTCCGCGGGGTTGGTGAACACTGAAGCTTTCTTT. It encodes CASAGLVNTEAFF.

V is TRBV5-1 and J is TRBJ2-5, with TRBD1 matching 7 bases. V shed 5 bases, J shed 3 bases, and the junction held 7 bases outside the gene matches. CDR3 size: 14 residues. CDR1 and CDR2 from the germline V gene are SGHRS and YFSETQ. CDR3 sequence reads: CASRPLQGKETQYF. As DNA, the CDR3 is TGCGCCAGCAGGCCTTTACAGGGGAAAGAGACCCAGTACTTC.

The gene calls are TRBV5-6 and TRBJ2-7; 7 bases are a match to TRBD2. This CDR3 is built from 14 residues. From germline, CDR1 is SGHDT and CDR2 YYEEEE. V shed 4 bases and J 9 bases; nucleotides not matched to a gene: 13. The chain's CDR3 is CASSTGLNVLGQYF. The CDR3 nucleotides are TGTGCCAGCAGCACGGGACTAAATGTTCTGGGGCAGTACTTC. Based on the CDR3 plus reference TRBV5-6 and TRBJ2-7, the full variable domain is DAGVTQSPTHLIKTRGQQVTLRCSPKSGHDTVSWYQQALGQGPQFIFQYYEEEERQRGNFPDRFSGHQFPNYSSELNVNALLLGDSALYLCASSTGLNVLGQYFGPGTRLTVT.

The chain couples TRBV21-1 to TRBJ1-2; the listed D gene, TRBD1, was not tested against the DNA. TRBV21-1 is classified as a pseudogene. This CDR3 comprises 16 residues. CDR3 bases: TGTGCCAGCAGCAATAGCCCTGGGGGCCGTAACTATGGCTACACCTTC. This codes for CASSNSPGGRNYGYTF.

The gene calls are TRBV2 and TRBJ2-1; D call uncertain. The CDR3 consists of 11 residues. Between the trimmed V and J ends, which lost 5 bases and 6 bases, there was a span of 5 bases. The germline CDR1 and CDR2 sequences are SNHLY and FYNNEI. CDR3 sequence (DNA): TGTGCCAGCAGTCTTCTCAATGAGCAGTTCTTC. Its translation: CASSLLNEQFF. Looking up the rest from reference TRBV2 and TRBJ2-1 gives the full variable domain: EPEVTQTPSHQVTQMGQEVILRCVPISNHLYFYWYRQILGQKVEFLVSFYNNEISEKSEIFDDQFSVERPDGSNFTLKIRSTKLEDSAMYFCASSLLNEQFFGPGTRLTVL.